This T cell receptor (beta chain) originates from a study of identical twins. This clonotype was detected only a few times. TCRdb itself ran the 5' RACE reads through MiXCR, one entry per CDR3 protein. The profile shows 200,000 to 250,000 distinct CDR3 sequences, roughly a tenth of them singletons. The source of this sequence is a man aged 50 or older in good health. The sample comprised memory T cells sorted from blood.

CDR3 sequence (DNA): TGTGCCAGCAGCTTACTAACCTCACCCCTCCACTTT. Residues: CASSLLTSPLHF. This chain joins TRBV5-6 and TRBJ1-6; D gene ambiguous. The germline V gene encodes CDR1 SGHDT and CDR2 YYEEEE. The length of the CDR3 is 12 residues. The V gene lost 2 bases and the J gene lost 10 bases, with 7 bases spanning the gap.